The 22 T cell receptor beta chains below come from one sample, sequenced in a study of Ad26.COV2.S vaccination and SARS-CoV-2 variants. Treatment denoted: 19 received Ad26.COV2.S at low or high dose, single or two shots; about 5 received placebo; per-sample allocation not given. Samples were taken on day 63 after the first vaccine or placebo injection. Clones were sequenced by immunoSEQ multiplex PCR, and TCRdb holds only the in-frame ones, with some missing. This sample yields around 340,000 clones, of which around 89% are seen a single time; roughly 6% belongs to the top ten. This material consisted of peripheral blood, taken in a trial of Ad26.COV2.S vaccine versus placebo. Receptors were obtained from a person between 18 and 60 years old who received the Ad26.COV2.S COVID-19 vaccine or a placebo.

In regard to this clone: The sample carries other DNA sequences with the same CDR3. The V and J genes are TRBV4-3 and TRBJ1-2; D not certain. This CDR3 is built from 15 residues. The ends were cut back, 3 bases at V and 0 bases at J, with 11 bases in the middle. Germline values: CDR1 LGHNA, CDR2 YSLEER. DNA for the CDR3: TGCGCCAGCAGCCAGGTCCGAACTTCTAACTATGGCTACACCTTC. It translates to CASSQVRTSNYGYTF.

The chain has TRBV18 and TRBJ1-3; no definite D call. The germline CDR1 and CDR2 sequences are KGHSH and LQKENI. Trimming cost V 3 bases and J 6 bases, with 9 bases left between them. The CDR3 sequence is 13 residues long. CDR3 nucleotides: TGTGCCAGCTCACCTTACAGAGAAAACACCATATATTTT. This gives the protein CASSPYRENTIYF.

Here the CDR3 DNA reads TGTGCCAGCAGCTTAGGTGGGAGGGCCGACGATGAGCAGTTCTTC. Its protein product is CASSLGGRADDEQFF. The J gene is TRBJ2-1, the V gene TRBV11-3; 7 positions match TRBD2. The CDR3 has 15 residues. CDR1 SGHNT and CDR2 YENEEA come from the germline V gene. Trimming cost V 1 base and J 8 bases; bases outside gene matches: 8.

This chain uses TRBV6-4 with TRBJ2-6, with a possible D match to TRBD1 (5 bases). Germline lookup yields CDR1 MRHNA and CDR2 SNTAGT. V shed 5 bases and J shed 4 bases, with 15 bases lying between them. There are 16 residues in the CDR3. CDR3 loop: CASSPTAPTGANVLTF. Here the CDR3 DNA reads TGTGCCAGCAGTCCGACAGCCCCAACCGGGGCCAACGTCCTGACTTTC.

This chain joins TRBV27 and TRBJ2-1, with a tentative D call TRBD2 (6 bases). This CDR3 comprises 15 residues. Germline CDR1 is MNHEY and CDR2 is SMNVEV (reference sequence). Trimming took off 2 bases at V and 0 bases at J, with 8 bases between the two ends. CDR3 sequence reads: CASSLLAPSYNEQFF. The CDR3 DNA reads TGTGCCAGCAGTTTACTAGCGCCCTCCTACAATGAGCAGTTCTTC.

V gene TRBV9 combines with J gene TRBJ2-3; no clear D gene. CDR3 length: 15 residues. V was clipped by 2 bases and J by 2 bases, with 12 bases between them. Germline V gene lookup returns CDR1 SGDLS and CDR2 YYNGEE. CDR3 sequence (DNA): TGTGCCAGCAGCGTTGACGGTTTTTACACAGATACGCAGTATTTT. It encodes CASSVDGFYTDTQYF.

The V gene is TRBV21-1, the J gene TRBJ2-5. TRBV21-1 is a listed pseudogene. CDR3 length equals 12 residues. CDR3 loop: CASRDPGETQYF. The CDR3 region has the DNA TGTGCCAGCAGGGATCCTGGGGAGACCCAGTACTTC.

This sequence joins TRBV3-1 (or the pseudogene TRBV3-2) and TRBJ1-4; D may be TRBD1 (6 bases). In germline, CDR1 is LGHDT, CDR2 YNNKEL (reference sequence). V lost 7 bases and J lost 2, with 14 bases in between. The length of the CDR3 is 15 residues. CDR3 sequence (DNA): TGTGCCAGCACCCGAGGCGGGGGCACTAATGAAAAACTGTTTTTT. This gives the protein CASTRGGGTNEKLFF.

This clone was seen a single time. The chain combines TRBV4-3 with TRBJ1-4; D not resolved. V was cut by 1 base and J by 8 bases, with 5 bases left in between. CDR1 is LGHNA, CDR2 YSLEER, per germline. CDR3 length: 12 residues. The CDR3 DNA is TGCGCCAGCAGCCAAGTAAAGGAAAAACTGTTTTTT. Translation: CASSQVKEKLFF.

V gene TRBV28 combines with J gene TRBJ2-7; D is perhaps TRBD1 (6 bases). Germline CDR1 is MDHEN and CDR2 is SYDVKM. The germline V and J ends were trimmed by 7 bases and 4 bases, with 17 bases remaining between them. The CDR3 runs to 14 residues. The CDR3 reads CASMAGERGYEQYF. The CDR3 DNA sequence: TGTGCCAGCATGGCAGGGGAGAGGGGTTACGAGCAGTACTTC.

This chain links TRBV11-3 with TRBJ2-1, with D perhaps matching TRBD1 (6 bases). This CDR3 comprises 15 residues. CDR1 SGHNT and CDR2 YENEEA come from the germline V gene. Trimming took off 5 bases at V and 7 bases at J, with 18 bases between the two ends. The CDR3 bases are TGTGCCAGCAGCATCGATTGGGGGCCAGGGAATGAGCAGTTCTTC. This sequence encodes CASSIDWGPGNEQFF.

This clone has a handful of counts. The chain recombines TRBV29-1 with TRBJ2-2; D call uncertain. Germline CDR1 is SQVTM and CDR2 is ANQGSEA. There are 14 residues in the CDR3. In DNA, the CDR3 is TGCACCGGGTTTATGGGCGGGAACACCGGGGAGCTGTTTTTT. Protein sequence: CTGFMGGNTGELFF.

V usage is TRBV7-2 and J usage is TRBJ1-5, with 7 bases matching TRBD1. The germline gives CDR1 SGHTA, CDR2 FQGNSA. J lost 0 bases, V lost 2 bases, and 13 bases had no gene match. CDR3 size: 19 residues. The CDR3 bases are TGTGCCAGCAGCTTACCACCAACCGGGACAGCAAATAGCAATCAGCCCCAGCATTTT. As protein: CASSLPPTGTANSNQPQHF. The whole variable domain, remainder taken from reference TRBV7-2 and TRBJ1-5, is GAGVSQSPSNKVTEKGKDVELRCDPISGHTALYWYRQSLGQGLEFLIYFQGNSAPDKSGLPSDRFSAERTGGSVSTLTIQRTQQEDSAVYLCASSLPPTGTANSNQPQHFGDGTRLSIL.

The gene calls are TRBV7-9 and TRBJ2-7, with D perhaps TRBD2 (6 bases). Germline V gives CDR1 SEHNR, CDR2 FQNEAQ (reference sequence). Trimming shortened V by 1 base and J by 2 bases, and 18 bases separated the two germline ends. The CDR3 contains 17 residues. Here the CDR3 DNA reads TGTGCCAGCAGCTTAGGGGGGGTAGTGGGAGGAACCTACGAGCAGTACTTC. The encoded protein is CASSLGGVVGGTYEQYF.

This chain joins TRBV3-1 (or the pseudogene TRBV3-2) and TRBJ2-3, with 8 bases fitting TRBD2. The V gene's germline CDR1 is LGHDT and CDR2 YNNKEL (reference sequence). The junction had 9 bases not matched to a gene; V was cut back by 0 bases and J by 7 bases. The CDR3 spans 16 residues. The DNA of the CDR3 is TGTGCCAGCAGCCAAGATGGAAACGGGAGGGCTAATACGCAGTATTTT. The encoded protein is CASSQDGNGRANTQYF.

The gene calls are TRBV30 and TRBJ2-1; the D gene is possibly TRBD1 (6 bases). The CDR3 runs 14 residues. V lost 1 base to trimming and J lost 5 bases, with 12 bases between them. Germline values: CDR1 GTSNPN, CDR2 SVGIG (reference sequence). This CDR3 reads CAWSGWDTHNEQFF. The DNA for the CDR3 is TGTGCCTGGAGTGGGTGGGACACCCACAATGAGCAGTTCTTC.

The chain links TRBV7-9 to TRBJ1-2, with D hard to call. V shed 1 base and J shed 9 bases, with 9 bases lying between them. Germline V CDR1 and CDR2: SEHNR, FQNEAQ (reference sequence). The CDR3 totals 12 residues. The CDR3 bases are TGTGCCAGCAGCTTAGAGGATAGACGCTACACCTTC. As protein: CASSLEDRRYTF.

This clone appeared once. This chain links TRBV18 with TRBJ2-7; D not certain. Germline V gene lookup returns CDR1 KGHSH and CDR2 LQKENI. The V end lost 4 bases, the J end lost 6 bases, and 13 bases lay between the germline ends. This CDR3 spans 13 amino acids. CDR3 bases: TGTGCCAGCTCACGAACGTCCGAAGGCGAGCAGTACTTC. Translated: CASSRTSEGEQYF.

The chain is built from TRBV7-2 and TRBJ1-2, with 11 bases matching TRBD1. The CDR3 has 15 amino acids. CDR1 and CDR2 (germline): SGHTA, FQGNSA. Trimming cost V 5 bases and J 3 bases; bases outside gene matches: 5. For the CDR3, the DNA is TGTGCCAGCAGCCCCGGACAGGGGGCCTACTATGGCTACACCTTC. Translation gives CASSPGQGAYYGYTF.

Turning to this clone: Other DNA sequences within the sample encode an identical CDR3. This chain uses TRBV7-9 with TRBJ1-1; D uncertain. The CDR3 runs 11 residues. Germline CDR1 reads SEHNR; CDR2 reads FQNEAQ (reference sequence). The V end lost 2 bases, the J end lost 6 bases, and 4 bases lay between the germline ends. In nucleotides, the CDR3 is TGTGCCAGCAGCTTAACCGCTGAAGCTTTCTTT. This codes for CASSLTAEAFF.

The CDR3 region is CASSGQGQSANTGELFF. The CDR3 nucleotides are TGTGCCAGCTCCGGACAGGGACAGTCAGCGAACACCGGGGAGCTGTTTTTT. V and J are TRBV6-4 and TRBJ2-2, with 8 positions matching TRBD1. CDR3 size: 17 residues. Germline values: CDR1 MRHNA, CDR2 SNTAGT. Trimming took 8 bases from V and 0 from J; bases not matched to a gene: 11.

This clone occurred once. This chain connects TRBV5-4 to TRBJ2-7; tentative D call: TRBD2 (6 bases). CDR1 is SGHNT and CDR2 is YYREEE in the germline V gene (reference sequence). This CDR3 has 14 residues. V shed 0 bases and J shed 5 bases, with 12 bases lying between them. As DNA, the CDR3 is TGTGCCAGCAGCTTGGCCGGGACTGCTAACGAGCAGTACTTC. Protein product: CASSLAGTANEQYF.